This entry describes one T cell receptor beta chain. Its antigen is currently unknown. This CDR3 has 15 residues. Germline-derived CDR1 and CDR2 are MGHRA and YSYEKL. Trimming stripped 0 bases from V and 5 bases from J, with 13 bases between. The assay was immunoSEQ multiplex PCR, and TCRdb's table has in-frame clones only and misses some. The table includes approximately 81,000 clones, about nine tenths detected once. The sample originates from a study of graft-versus-host responses after intestinal transplantation. Whole-study context: For approximately three years after anti-thymocyte globulin induction, all recipients took tacrolimus and steroids.

Study results and limitations: Early post-transplant declines in HvG were associated with peak levels of circulating GvH clones. Marrow from the recipient contained GvH clones, some of which had appeared first in ileum or blood.

The clonotype comes from a human donor who was the organ donor for an intestinal transplant. The sequences come from unstimulated CD8+ T cells sorted from spleen or lymph node cells, collected before transplant. The V call is TRBV4-1, the J call TRBJ2-5; a possible D gene is TRBD2 (7 bases). CDR3 nucleotide sequence: TGCGCCAGCAGCCAAGATGGGGGGGCTTATGAGACCCAGTACTTC. Amino acids: CASSQDGGAYETQYF.